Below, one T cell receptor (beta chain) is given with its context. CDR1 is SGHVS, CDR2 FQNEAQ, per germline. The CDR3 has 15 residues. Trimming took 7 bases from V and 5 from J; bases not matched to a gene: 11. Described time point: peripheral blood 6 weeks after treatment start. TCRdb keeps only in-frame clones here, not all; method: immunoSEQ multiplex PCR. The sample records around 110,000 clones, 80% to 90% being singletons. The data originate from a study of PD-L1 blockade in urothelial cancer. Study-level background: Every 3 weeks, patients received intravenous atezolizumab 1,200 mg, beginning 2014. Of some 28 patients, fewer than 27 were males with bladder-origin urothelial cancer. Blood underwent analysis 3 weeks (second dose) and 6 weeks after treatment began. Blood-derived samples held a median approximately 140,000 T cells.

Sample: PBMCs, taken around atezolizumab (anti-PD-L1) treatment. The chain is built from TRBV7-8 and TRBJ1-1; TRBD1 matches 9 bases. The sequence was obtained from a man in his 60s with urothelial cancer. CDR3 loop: CASMSGTGRWTEAFF. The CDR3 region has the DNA TGTGCCAGCATGAGTGGGACAGGGCGTTGGACTGAAGCTTTCTTT.